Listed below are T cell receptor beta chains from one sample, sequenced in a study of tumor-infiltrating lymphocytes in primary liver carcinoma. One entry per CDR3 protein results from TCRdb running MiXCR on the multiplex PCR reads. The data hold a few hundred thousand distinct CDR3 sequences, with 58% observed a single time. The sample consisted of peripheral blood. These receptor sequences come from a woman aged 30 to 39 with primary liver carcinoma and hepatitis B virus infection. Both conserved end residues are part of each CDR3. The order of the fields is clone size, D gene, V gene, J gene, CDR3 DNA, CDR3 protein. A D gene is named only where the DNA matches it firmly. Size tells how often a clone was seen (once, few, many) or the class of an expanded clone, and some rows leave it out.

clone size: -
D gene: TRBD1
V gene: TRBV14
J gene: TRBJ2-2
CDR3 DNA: TGTGCCAGCAGCCTCGGGACAGGGGGCCCCACCGGGGAGCTGTTTTTT
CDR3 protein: CASSLGTGGPTGELFF

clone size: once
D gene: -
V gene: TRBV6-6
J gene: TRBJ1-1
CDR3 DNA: TGTGCCAGCAGCCACACAGGTACGAGCACTGAAGCTTTCTTT
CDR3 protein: CASSHTGTSTEAFF

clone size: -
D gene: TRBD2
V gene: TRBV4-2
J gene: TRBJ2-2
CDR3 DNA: TGTGCCAGCGAAGGGACTAGTCCAAACACCGGGGAGCTGTTTTTT
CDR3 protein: CASEGTSPNTGELFF

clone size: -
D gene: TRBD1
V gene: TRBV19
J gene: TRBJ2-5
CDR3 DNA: TGTGCCAGTAGTACAGGGGGCGTTTGGGAGACCCAGTACTTC
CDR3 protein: CASSTGGVWETQYF

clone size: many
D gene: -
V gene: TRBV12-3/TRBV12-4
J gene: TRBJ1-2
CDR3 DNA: TGTGCCAGCAGTTTAGGAGGGGCGCGCGGCTACACCTTC
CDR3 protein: CASSLGGARGYTF

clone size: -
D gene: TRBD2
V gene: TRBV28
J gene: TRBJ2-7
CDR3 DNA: TGTGCCATCAGCCGGCGGGGTAGCGGGGCGTACGAGCAGTACTTC
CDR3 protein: CAISRRGSGAYEQYF

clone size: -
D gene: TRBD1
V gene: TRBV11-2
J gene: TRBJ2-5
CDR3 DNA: TGTGCCAGCGCCGACCCTCGGACAGGGGGCGCGGAGACCCAGTACTTC
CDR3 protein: CASADPRTGGAETQYF

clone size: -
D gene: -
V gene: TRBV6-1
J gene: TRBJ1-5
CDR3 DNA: TGTACCAGCAGGAAAGGTTCAGCCAGCAATCAGCCCCAGCATTTT
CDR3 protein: CTSRKGSASNQPQHF

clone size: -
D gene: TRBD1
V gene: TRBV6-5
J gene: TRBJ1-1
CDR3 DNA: TGTGCCAGCAGTTACCAGACAGGGGTCGTCACTGAAGTTTTCTTT
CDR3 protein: CASSYQTGVVTEVFF

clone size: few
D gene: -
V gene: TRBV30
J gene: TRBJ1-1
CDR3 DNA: TGTGCCTGGAGAAACGACAGGTGGGAAAAACCGGGGAGCGCTGAAGCTTTCTTT
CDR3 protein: CAWRNDRWEKPGSAEAFF

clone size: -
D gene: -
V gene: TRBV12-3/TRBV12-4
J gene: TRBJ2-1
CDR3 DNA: TGTGCCAGCAGTTTGGCGAGTACTACGCATCTGCTTCGCAATGAGCAGTTCTTC
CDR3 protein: CASSLASTTHLLRNEQFF

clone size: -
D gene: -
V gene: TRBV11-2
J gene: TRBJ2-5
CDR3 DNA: TGTGTCAGCAACCAATCGGGGGTTCAGTACTTC
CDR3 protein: CVSNQSGVQYF

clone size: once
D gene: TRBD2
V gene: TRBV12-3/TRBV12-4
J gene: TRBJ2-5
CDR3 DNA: TGTGCCAGCAGTTTTACCCGGGGACTAGTCCCAGGGACCCAGTACTTC
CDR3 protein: CASSFTRGLVPGTQYF

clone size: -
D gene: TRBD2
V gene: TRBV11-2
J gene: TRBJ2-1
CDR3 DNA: TGTGCCAGCAACACCTCTCTAGCGGGATGGTACAATGAGCAGTTCTTC
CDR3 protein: CASNTSLAGWYNEQFF

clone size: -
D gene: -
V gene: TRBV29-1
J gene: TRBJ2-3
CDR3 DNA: TGCAGCGTTGATAGTAGTCAGGTCTCCAAGGGTCCCGGGGGTACGCAGTATTTT
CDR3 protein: CSVDSSQVSKGPGGTQYF

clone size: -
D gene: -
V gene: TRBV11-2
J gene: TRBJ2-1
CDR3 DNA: TGTGCCAGCAGCTTAGAAGTAGGATGCTATCGTTCCTACAATGAGCAGTTCTTC
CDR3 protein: CASSLEVGCYRSYNEQFF

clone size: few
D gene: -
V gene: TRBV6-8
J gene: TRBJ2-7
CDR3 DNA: TGTGCCAGCAGTTTGAAGGGACGGATCGAGCAGTACTTC
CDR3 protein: CASSLKGRIEQYF

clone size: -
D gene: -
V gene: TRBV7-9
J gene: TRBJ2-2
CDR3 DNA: TGTGCCAGCACCCCAGTAGGGGGAGCGAACACCGGGGAGCTGTTTTTT
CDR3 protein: CASTPVGGANTGELFF

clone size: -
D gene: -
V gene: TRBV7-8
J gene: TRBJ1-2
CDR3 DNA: TGTGCCAGCAGCTTAGCGAATTGGGGTGGTGACTACACCTTC
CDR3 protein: CASSLANWGGDYTF

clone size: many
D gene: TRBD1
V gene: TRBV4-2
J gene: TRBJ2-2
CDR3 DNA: TGTGCCAGCAGCCAAGTACAGGGGGCTAGCGGGGAGCTGTTTTTT
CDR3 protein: CASSQVQGASGELFF

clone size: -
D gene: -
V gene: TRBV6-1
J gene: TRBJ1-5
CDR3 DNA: TGTGCCAGCAGTGGCAGGAATAGCAATCAGCCCCAGCATTTT
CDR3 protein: CASSGRNSNQPQHF

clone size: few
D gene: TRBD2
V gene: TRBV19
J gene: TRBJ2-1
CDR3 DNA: TGTGCCAGTAGTACAAGCGGGAGGGCGTACAATGAGCAGTTCTTC
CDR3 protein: CASSTSGRAYNEQFF

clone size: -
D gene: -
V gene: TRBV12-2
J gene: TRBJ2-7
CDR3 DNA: TGTGCAAGTCGCTACACTAGCGGGAGAGGCCTGGGTTCCTACGAGCAGTACTTC
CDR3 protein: CASRYTSGRGLGSYEQYF

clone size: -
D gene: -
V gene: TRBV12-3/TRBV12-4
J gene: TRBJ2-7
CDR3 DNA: TGTGCCGGATCCTCACCCTGGGGGTGG
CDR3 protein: CAGSSPWGW

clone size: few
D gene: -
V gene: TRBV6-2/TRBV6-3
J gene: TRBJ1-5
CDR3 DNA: TGTGCCAGCAGCTGCAAGGAGTTGCACCGTCAGCCCCAGCATTTT
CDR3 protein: CASSCKELHRQPQHF

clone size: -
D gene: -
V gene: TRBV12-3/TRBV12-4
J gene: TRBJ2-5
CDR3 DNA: TGTGCCAGTACGTCGGAGTGGTACCAAGAGACCCAGTACTTC
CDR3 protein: CASTSEWYQETQYF

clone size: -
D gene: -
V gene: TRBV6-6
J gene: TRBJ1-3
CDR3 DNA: TGTGCCAGCAGACTGGGGGAAGGCCGAAACACCATATATTTT
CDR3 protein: CASRLGEGRNTIYF

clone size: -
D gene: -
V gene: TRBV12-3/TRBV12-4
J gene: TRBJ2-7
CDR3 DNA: TGTGCCAGCAGATCTACAGGGGACGGAAGCGGGAGTGTGTACGAGCAGTACTTC
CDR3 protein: CASRSTGDGSGSVYEQYF

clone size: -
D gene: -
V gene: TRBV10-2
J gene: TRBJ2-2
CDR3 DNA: TGCGCCAGCTGTAGAAACACCGGGGAGCTGTCTTTT
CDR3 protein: CASCRNTGELSF

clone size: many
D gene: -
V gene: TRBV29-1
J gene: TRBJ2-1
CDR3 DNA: TGCAGCGGGGGGGCCAGTAGAGACAATGAGCAGTTCTTC
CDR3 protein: CSGGASRDNEQFF

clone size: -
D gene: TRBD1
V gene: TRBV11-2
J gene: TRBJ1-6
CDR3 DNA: TGTGCCAGCAGCCACGACAGGGTTAGTTCACCCCTCCACTTT
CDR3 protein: CASSHDRVSSPLHF

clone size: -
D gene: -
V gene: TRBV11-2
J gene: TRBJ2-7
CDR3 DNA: TGTGACAGCAGCTTAGCGACCTACGAGCAGTACTTC
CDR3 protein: CDSSLATYEQYF

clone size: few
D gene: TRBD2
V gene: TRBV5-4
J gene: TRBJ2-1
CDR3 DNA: TGTGCCAGCAGCTTGCGGGAGGCCAATGAGCAGTTCTTC
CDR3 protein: CASSLREANEQFF

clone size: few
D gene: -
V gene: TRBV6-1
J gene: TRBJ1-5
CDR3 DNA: TGTGCCAGCAGTCTCGATGGTAGGGATCAGCCCCAGCATTTT
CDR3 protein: CASSLDGRDQPQHF

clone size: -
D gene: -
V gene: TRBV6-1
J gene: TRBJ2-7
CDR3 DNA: TGTGCCAGCCTCCAGATCAACTCCTACGAGCAGTACTTC
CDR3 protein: CASLQINSYEQYF

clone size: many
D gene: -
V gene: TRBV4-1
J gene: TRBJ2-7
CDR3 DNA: TGCGCCAGCAGCCCTCGGGGGGAGCAGTACTTC
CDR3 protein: CASSPRGEQYF

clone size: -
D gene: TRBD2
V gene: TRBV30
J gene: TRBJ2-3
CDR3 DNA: TGTGCCTGGAGTGTACGGCCTAGCGGGAGGAGGACAGATACGCAGTATTTT
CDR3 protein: CAWSVRPSGRRTDTQYF

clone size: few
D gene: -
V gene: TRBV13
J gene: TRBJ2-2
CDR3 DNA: TGTGCCAGCAGCTTAGGCTGGGGGCGCCCCGGGGAGCTGTTTTTT
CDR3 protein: CASSLGWGRPGELFF

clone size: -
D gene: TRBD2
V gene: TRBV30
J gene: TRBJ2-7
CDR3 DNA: TGTGCCAGCGGGCGGGAGGGAGACTCCTACGAGCAGTACTTC
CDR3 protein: CASGREGDSYEQYF

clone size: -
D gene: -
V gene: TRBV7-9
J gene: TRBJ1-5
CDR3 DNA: TGTGCCAGTAGCTGGGGCCTCGCTAACAATCAGCCCCAGCATTTT
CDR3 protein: CASSWGLANNQPQHF

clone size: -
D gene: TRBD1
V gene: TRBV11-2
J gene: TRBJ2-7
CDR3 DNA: TGTGTCAGTAGCTCGACGAGACAGGGAGTCGAGCAGTACTTC
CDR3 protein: CVSSSTRQGVEQYF

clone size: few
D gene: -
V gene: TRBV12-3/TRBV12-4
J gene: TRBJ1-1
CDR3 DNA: TGTGCCAGCAGTTTATGGGGAACTGAAGCTTTCTTT
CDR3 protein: CASSLWGTEAFF

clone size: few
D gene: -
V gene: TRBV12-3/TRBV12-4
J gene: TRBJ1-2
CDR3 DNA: TGTGCCAGCAGCCAAAAAGGGGCGCGGAGCTATGGCTACACCTTC
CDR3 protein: CASSQKGARSYGYTF

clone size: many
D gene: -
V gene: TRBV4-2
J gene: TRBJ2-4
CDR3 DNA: TGTGCCAGCAGCCCGAGGGGAAGAGAAAACATTCAGTACTTC
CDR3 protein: CASSPRGRENIQYF

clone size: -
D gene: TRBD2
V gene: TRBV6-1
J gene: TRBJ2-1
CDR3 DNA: TGTGCCAGCACCGGGACTACCCTAAGTGAGCAGTTCTTC
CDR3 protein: CASTGTTLSEQFF

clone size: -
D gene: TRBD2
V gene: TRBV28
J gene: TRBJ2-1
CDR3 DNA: TGTGCCAGCAGTTCGCTAAGCGGGATTAAGGGTGAGCAGTTCTTC
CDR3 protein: CASSSLSGIKGEQFF

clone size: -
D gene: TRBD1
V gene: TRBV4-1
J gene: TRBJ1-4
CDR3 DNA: TGCGCCAGCAGCCGGGGACAGGCATCTAATGAAAAACTGTTTTTT
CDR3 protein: CASSRGQASNEKLFF

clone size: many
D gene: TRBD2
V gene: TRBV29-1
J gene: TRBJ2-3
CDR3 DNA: TGCAGCGTTCTTGAACTAGCGGGAGCGGGCGATACGCAGTATTTT
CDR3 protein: CSVLELAGAGDTQYF

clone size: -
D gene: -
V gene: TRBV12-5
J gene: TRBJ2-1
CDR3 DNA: TGTGCTATCCCGGTCATGAATGAGCAGTTCTTC
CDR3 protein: CAIPVMNEQFF

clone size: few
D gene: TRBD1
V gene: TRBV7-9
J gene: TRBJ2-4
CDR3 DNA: TGTGCCAGCAACAAGGGGACAGGGGAAAACATTCAGTACTTC
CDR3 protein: CASNKGTGENIQYF

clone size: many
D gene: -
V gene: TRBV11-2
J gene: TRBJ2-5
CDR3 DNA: TGTGCCAGCAGCCCGAATAGTGGATATCAAGAGGCCCAGTACTTC
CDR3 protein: CASSPNSGYQEAQYF

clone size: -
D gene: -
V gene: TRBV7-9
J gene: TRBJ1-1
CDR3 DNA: TGTGCCAGCAGCTTAGCGTTGGCCACTGAAGCTTTCTTT
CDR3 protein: CASSLALATEAFF